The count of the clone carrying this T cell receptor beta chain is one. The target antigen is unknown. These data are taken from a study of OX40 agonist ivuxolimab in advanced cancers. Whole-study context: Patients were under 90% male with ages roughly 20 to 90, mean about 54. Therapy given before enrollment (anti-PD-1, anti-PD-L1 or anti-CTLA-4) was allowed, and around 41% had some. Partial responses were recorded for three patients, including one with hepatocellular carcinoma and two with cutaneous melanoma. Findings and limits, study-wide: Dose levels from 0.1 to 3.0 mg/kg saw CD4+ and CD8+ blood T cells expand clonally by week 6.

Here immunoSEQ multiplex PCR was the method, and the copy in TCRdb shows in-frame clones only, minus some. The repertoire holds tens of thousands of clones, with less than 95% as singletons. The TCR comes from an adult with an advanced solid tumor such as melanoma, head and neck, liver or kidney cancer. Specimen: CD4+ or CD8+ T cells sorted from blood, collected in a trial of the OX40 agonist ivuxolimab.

The CDR3 DNA sequence: TGCGCCAGCAGCTCGTACGGGGGCACCGGGGAGCTGTTTTTT. Translating it yields CASSSYGGTGELFF. The gene calls are TRBV4-1 and TRBJ2-2; D is possibly TRBD2 (6 bases). From germline, CDR1 is MGHRA and CDR2 YSYEKL. The length of the CDR3 is 14 residues. Trimming removed 5 bases at V and 4 bases at J, with 11 bases between.